Listed below are T cell receptor beta chains from one sample, sequenced in a study of vaccination and CD4 T cells after COVID-19. The antigens of these receptors remain unknown. TCRdb passed the PCR reads through MiXCR, listing each CDR3 protein once. The data contain over 13,000 distinct CDR3 sequences, roughly 50% of them singletons. Source material: CD4+ T cells from blood, cultured in vitro. Receptor source: a human donor who had recovered from COVID-19. Both conserved end residues are part of each CDR3.

j_call | cdr3_length | v_call | cdr3_aa
TRBJ1-1 | 13 | TRBV18 | CASSEFQDSEAFF
TRBJ2-5 | 13 | TRBV28 | CASRNQGAETQYF
TRBJ1-5 | 14 | TRBV7-6 | CASSSGARGEPQHF
TRBJ2-3 | 13 | TRBV6-5 | CASSLLSTDTQYF
TRBJ1-6 | 14 | TRBV30 | CAWSSTGQNSPLHF
TRBJ1-2 | 15 | TRBV4-3 | CASSQTGQGVEGYTF
TRBJ2-1 | 16 | TRBV18 | CASSRNRQGLANEQFF
TRBJ1-1 | 16 | TRBV7-2 | CASSLRRRGVNTEAFF
TRBJ1-1 | 15 | TRBV20-1 | CSAKDRLDGWTEAFF
TRBJ2-7 | 14 | TRBV7-6 | CASSQTVEDGEQYF
TRBJ2-7 | 15 | TRBV7-2 | CASTTYGQSSYEQYF
TRBJ2-2 | 16 | TRBV7-3 | CASSLTGQGGTGELFF
TRBJ2-1 | 19 | TRBV7-2 | CASSSSGRGPQSSYNEQFF
TRBJ1-1 | 14 | TRBV27 | CASSFNGETTEAFF
TRBJ2-5 | 15 | TRBV5-5 | CASSFGLAGAETQYF
TRBJ2-7 | 15 | TRBV7-2 | CASIESQGIAYEQYF
TRBJ2-7 | 13 | TRBV11-2 | CASSPVGAYEQYF
TRBJ1-2 | 13 | TRBV6-1 | CASSHGPNYGYTF
TRBJ1-2 | 13 | TRBV5-6 | CASSPVTHYGYTF
TRBJ1-1 | 14 | TRBV7-7 | CASSPNLMNTEAFF
TRBJ2-2 | 13 | TRBV20-1 | CSARDRRVGELFF
TRBJ2-7 | 13 | TRBV7-8 | CASSSKASYEQYF
TRBJ1-2 | 15 | TRBV4-2 | CASSDPHGGNYGYTF
TRBJ2-7 | 15 | TRBV24-1 | CATSDPTRGGNEQYF
TRBJ2-1 | 14 | TRBV20-1 | CSASSGSSYNEQFF
TRBJ2-1 | 15 | TRBV11-2 | CASSPTGQGGNEQFF
TRBJ2-2 | 17 | TRBV6-2/TRBV6-3 | CASQGPPGLAVTGELFF
TRBJ1-1 | 14 | TRBV7-9 | CASSPVQGNTEAFF
TRBJ2-4 | 13 | TRBV11-3 | CASSSRTGIIQYF
TRBJ1-1 | 13 | TRBV6-1 | CASRWESGTEAFF
TRBJ2-3 | 18 | TRBV2 | CASRWGTSGGKSTDTQYF
TRBJ2-7 | 15 | TRBV5-4 | CASSLESDEGYEQYF
TRBJ2-7 | 17 | TRBV20-1 | CSARDYSGLTGSYEQYF
TRBJ2-1 | 15 | TRBV20-1 | CSAPLPGSSYNEQFF
TRBJ2-7 | 14 | TRBV10-2 | CASSRGSGAYEQYF
TRBJ1-6 | 15 | TRBV7-6 | CASSSTSSYNSPLHF
TRBJ1-2 | 13 | TRBV15 | CATSTGRGFGYTF
TRBJ2-5 | 15 | TRBV28 | CASSLSQDPQETQYF
TRBJ2-5 | 14 | TRBV7-9 | CASSLGQYQETQYF
TRBJ1-6 | 13 | TRBV27 | CASTRDYNSPLHF
TRBJ1-5 | 15 | TRBV4-2 | CASQATDYSNQPQHF
TRBJ2-7 | 15 | TRBV28 | CASSFNRQGPYEQYF
TRBJ2-7 | 14 | TRBV20-1 | CSADHGTRYYEQYF
TRBJ2-3 | 15 | TRBV7-6 | CASSLTDRRTDTQYF
TRBJ2-5 | 12 | TRBV14 | CASSFYGETQYF
TRBJ1-1 | 14 | TRBV20-1 | CSAGGTPMNTEAFF
TRBJ1-6 | 14 | TRBV9 | CASSAGLNNSPLHF
TRBJ1-2 | 13 | TRBV10-1 | CASTGLLNYGYTF
TRBJ1-6 | 14 | TRBV12-3/TRBV12-4 | CASSLLQGNSPLHF
TRBJ2-2 | 16 | TRBV7-6 | CASSQSRTGGTGELFF
TRBJ2-7 | 11 | TRBV6-5 | CASSYGREQYF
TRBJ2-7 | 15 | TRBV12-3/TRBV12-4 | CASSPTRAFSYEQYF